This TCR beta chain derives from a study of a mutant IDH1 vaccine in newly diagnosed glioma. About the study: Treated patients had a mean age of 40.4 years and a roughly 62% male, around 40% female split. Before enrollment, the patients had been treated with radiotherapy alone, temozolomide alone, or both together. Most of them had received both.

Germline CDR1 SEHNR, CDR2 FQNEAQ (reference sequence). CDR3 length equals 12 residues. Time point denoted: week 35, safety follow-up. Alongside topical imiquimod, each dose of vaccine comprised 300 ug of mutant IDH1 20-mer peptide. The count of this clone is one. Antigen: not known. Assay: immunoSEQ multiplex PCR; the TCRdb copy retains only in-frame clones and omits some. This sample has tens of thousands of clones, with 75% to 85% found just once. The sequence came from a man aged 40-50 years with glioma. The rearrangement links TRBV7-9 to TRBJ2-2, with 7 nucleotides matching TRBD2. The sequences come from PBMCs, collected from a glioma patient whose treatment included an IDH1 peptide vaccine. The CDR3 coding sequence is TGTAGCGGGAAGATGGGCACCGGGGAGCTGTTTTTT. This gives the protein CSGKMGTGELFF.